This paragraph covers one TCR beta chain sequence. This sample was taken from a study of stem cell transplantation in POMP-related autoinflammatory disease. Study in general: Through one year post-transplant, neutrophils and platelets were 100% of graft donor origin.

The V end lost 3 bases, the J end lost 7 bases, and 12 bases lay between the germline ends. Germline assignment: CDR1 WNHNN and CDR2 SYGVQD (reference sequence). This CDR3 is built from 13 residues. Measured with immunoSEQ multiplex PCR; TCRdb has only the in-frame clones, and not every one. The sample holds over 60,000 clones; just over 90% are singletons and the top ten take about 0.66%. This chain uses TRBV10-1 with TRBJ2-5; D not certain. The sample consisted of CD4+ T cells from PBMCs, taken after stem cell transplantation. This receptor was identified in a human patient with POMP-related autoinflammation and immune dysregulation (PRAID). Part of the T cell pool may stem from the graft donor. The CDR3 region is CASSDGPKGTQYF. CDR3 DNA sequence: TGCGCCAGCAGTGATGGCCCCAAAGGGACCCAGTACTTC.